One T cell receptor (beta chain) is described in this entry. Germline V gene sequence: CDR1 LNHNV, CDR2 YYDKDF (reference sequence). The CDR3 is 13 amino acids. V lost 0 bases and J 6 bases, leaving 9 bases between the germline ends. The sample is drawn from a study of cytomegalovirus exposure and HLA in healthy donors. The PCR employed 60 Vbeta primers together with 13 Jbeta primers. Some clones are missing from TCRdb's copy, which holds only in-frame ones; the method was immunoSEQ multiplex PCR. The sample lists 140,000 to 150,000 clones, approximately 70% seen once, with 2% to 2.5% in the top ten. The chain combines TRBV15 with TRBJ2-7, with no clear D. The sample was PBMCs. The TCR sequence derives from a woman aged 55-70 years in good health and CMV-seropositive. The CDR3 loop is CATSRDLNFEQYF. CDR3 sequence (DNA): TGTGCCACCAGCAGAGATCTGAACTTCGAGCAGTACTTC.